One sample yielded the 22 T cell receptor beta chains listed below, sequenced in a study of shared clonotypes between healthy human individuals (dated by TCRdb to 2019 to 2021). Library preparation used the immunoSEQ multiplex PCR assay. The table comes from immuneACCESS by way of TCRdb, which keeps in-frame sequences with V and J called. Part of the clones is missing from these tables; in studies checked, under half for an unresolved V gene and the rest for unknown reasons. The sample table records roughly 680,000 clones; around 70% of these occur just once. The ten largest clonotypes hold about 1.7% of the sample. The specimen was memory CD4+ T cells sorted from blood. What the cell subset or site label conveys for this sample: CD45RA-negative fraction. The receptors shown here come from a woman aged 25-40 years in good health.

The V gene is TRBV15, the J gene TRBJ2-6; no clear D. Germline CDR1 and CDR2: LNHNV and YYDKDF (reference sequence). CDR3 length equals 16 residues. Trimming pared 0 bases from V and 2 bases from J, leaving 8 bases between. The CDR3 region has the DNA TGTGCCACCAGCAGAGATCGGCAGGCTGGGGCCAACGTCCTGACTTTC. It yields the protein CATSRDRQAGANVLTF.

V is TRBV5-6 and J is TRBJ2-5; 11 bases fit TRBD2. V lost 1 base, J lost 7 bases, and 9 bases stayed unmatched. The germline V gene has CDR1 SGHDT and CDR2 YYEEEE. There are 16 residues in the CDR3. DNA of the CDR3: TGTGCCAGCAGCTTGCCCACTAGCGGGAGTACCGGGACCCAGTACTTC. It codes for CASSLPTSGSTGTQYF.

As to this clone: A far bigger clonotype differs at one base, so this is likely a read error. The chain uses TRBV7-2 and TRBJ1-1, with D hard to call. The CDR3 is 13 amino acids. Germline CDR1 reads SGHTA; CDR2 reads FQGNSA. Here the CDR3 reads CVSSPYQHIEAFF. In DNA, the CDR3 is TGTGTCAGCAGCCCTTATCAACACATTGAAGCTTTCTTT.

CDR3: CASSQHGAGAVYEQFF. The CDR3 bases are TGTGCCAGCAGTCAGCACGGGGCGGGAGCAGTCTATGAGCAGTTCTTC. The gene calls are TRBV25-1 and TRBJ2-1; 7 nucleotides line up with TRBD2. Unmatched junction bases numbered 15, after V lost 5 bases and J lost 8 bases. In germline, CDR1 is MGHDK, CDR2 SYGVNS. The CDR3 runs to 16 residues.

The rearrangement uses TRBV14 and TRBJ1-2, with D tentatively TRBD1 (6 bases). The CDR3 spans 13 residues. Germline V CDR1 and CDR2: SGHDN, FVKESK. Trimming took off 5 bases at V and 7 bases at J, with 14 bases between the two ends. CDR3 region: CASSGQNPGGYTF. CDR3 nucleotides: TGTGCCAGCAGCGGACAGAACCCGGGTGGCTACACCTTC.

J is TRBJ1-1 and V is TRBV18; D is undetermined. Deletions cut 1 base from V and 3 bases from J, with 12 bases between. This CDR3 comprises 15 residues. The germline V gene encodes CDR1 KGHSH and CDR2 LQKENI. The CDR3 sequence is CASSPRQIEYTEAFF. Here the CDR3 DNA reads TGTGCCAGCTCACCACGTCAAATCGAGTACACTGAAGCTTTCTTT. The full variable domain, with the rest looked up from reference TRBV18 and TRBJ1-1, is NAGVMQNPRHLVRRRGQEARLRCSPMKGHSHVYWYRQLPEEGLKFMVYLQKENIIDESGMPKERFSAEFPKEGPSILRIQQVVRGDSAAYFCASSPRQIEYTEAFFGQGTRLTVV.

The chain employs TRBV28 and TRBJ2-7; possible D gene TRBD1, 6 bases. The V and J ends lost 6 bases and 0 bases respectively, with 12 bases between them. Germline CDR1 and CDR2: MDHEN and SYDVKM. The CDR3 length is 14 residues. The CDR3 reads CASRRQAISYEQYF. The CDR3 DNA reads as TGTGCCAGCAGGCGACAGGCAATCTCCTACGAGCAGTACTTC.

The chain couples TRBV27 to TRBJ2-3; the D is unclear. The CDR3 sequence is 16 residues long. Germline V CDR1 and CDR2: MNHEY, SMNVEV (reference sequence). With 2 bases removed from V and 0 bases from J, the gap between germline ends came to 12 bases. The CDR3 loop is CASSLSSLGSTDTQYF. DNA of the CDR3: TGTGCCAGCAGTTTAAGTTCCCTCGGTAGCACAGATACGCAGTATTTT.

This chain links TRBV19 with TRBJ2-7; a possible D gene is TRBD1 (5 bases). V shed 3 bases and J shed 1 base, with 10 bases lying between them. CDR1 LNHDA and CDR2 SQIVND come from the germline V gene (reference sequence). The length of the CDR3 is 14 residues. The CDR3 region has the DNA TGTGCCAGTAGTATTGGACATCAATCCTACGAGCAGTACTTC. Residues: CASSIGHQSYEQYF.

There are a few counts of this clone. The chain joins TRBV28 to TRBJ1-4; D may be TRBD1 (5 bases). The CDR3 covers 14 residues. Trimming removed 6 bases from V and 5 bases from J, with 13 bases in between. CDR1 is MDHEN and CDR2 is SYDVKM in the germline V gene. The CDR3 region is CASREGPENEKLFF. In nucleotides, the CDR3 is TGTGCCAGCAGGGAGGGACCGGAGAATGAAAAACTGTTTTTT.

The rearrangement joins TRBV18 to TRBJ1-1; 7 bases map to TRBD1. V shed 1 base and J 1 base; nucleotides not matched to a gene: 3. This CDR3 has 15 residues. The germline CDR1 and CDR2 sequences are KGHSH and LQKENI. For the CDR3, the DNA is TGTGCCAGCTCACCACAGGACAGGAAGAACACTGAAGCTTTCTTT. It encodes CASSPQDRKNTEAFF.

In its sample, this clone was seen many times. This chain connects TRBV2 to TRBJ2-1, with 9 bases that match TRBD2. There are 15 residues in the CDR3. V shed 5 bases, J shed 6 bases, and the junction held 8 bases outside the gene matches. CDR1 is SNHLY, CDR2 FYNNEI, per germline. CDR3 loop: CASSPLTSGVNEQFF. CDR3 in DNA: TGTGCCAGCAGTCCCCTGACTAGCGGAGTCAATGAGCAGTTCTTC.

The V gene is TRBV6-5, the J gene TRBJ2-1; the D gene is possibly TRBD2 (5 bases). V was pared by 6 bases and J by 2 bases, with 14 bases between. Germline loops: CDR1 MNHEY, CDR2 SVGAGI. The length of the CDR3 is 15 residues. The CDR3 sequence: CASSPPGRAYNEQFF. The CDR3 DNA reads TGTGCCAGCAGCCCCCCCGGGCGGGCCTACAATGAGCAGTTCTTC.

The V and J genes are TRBV9 and TRBJ1-1; D is undetermined. Between the trimmed V and J ends, which lost 3 bases and 3 bases, there was a span of 9 bases. The CDR3 spans 13 residues. From germline, CDR1 is SGDLS and CDR2 YYNGEE. The CDR3 sequence is CASSALVYTEAFF. CDR3 DNA sequence: TGTGCCAGCAGCGCCTTAGTTTACACTGAAGCTTTCTTT.

This clone occurred a few times. The chain recombines TRBV7-2 with TRBJ2-5; D not certain. Trimming cost V 5 bases and J 4 bases, with 8 bases left between them. CDR1 SGHTA and CDR2 FQGNSA come from the germline V gene. The CDR3 has 12 residues. The CDR3 DNA follows: TGTGCCAGCAGCCGAGCCTTAGAGACCCAGTACTTC. Translated: CASSRALETQYF.

This clone was picked up many times. J is TRBJ1-5 and V is TRBV29-1; D remains unclear. Trimming took 2 bases from V and 0 from J, leaving 8 bases between them. Germline V gives CDR1 SQVTM, CDR2 ANQGSEA. The CDR3 sequence is 14 residues long. The CDR3 bases are TGCAGCGTTGAACGGAGTTTTAGCAATCAGCCCCAGCATTTT. Amino acids: CSVERSFSNQPQHF. The whole variable domain, filled in from reference TRBV29-1 and TRBJ1-5, reads SAVISQKPSRDICQRGTSLTIQCQVDSQVTMMFWYRQQPGQSLTLIATANQGSEATYESGFVIDKFPISRPNLTFSTLTVSNMSPEDSSIYLCSVERSFSNQPQHFGDGTRLSIL.

The genes are TRBV6-5 and TRBJ1-1; D is undetermined. The germline V and J ends were trimmed by 6 bases and 1 base, with 9 bases remaining between them. Germline CDR1 is MNHEY and CDR2 is SVGAGI. There are 13 residues in the CDR3. The CDR3 nucleotides are TGTGCCAGCAGACATAGACCGAACACTGAAGCTTTCTTT. It is translated as CASRHRPNTEAFF.

The chain combines TRBV5-1 with TRBJ2-5; 10 bases are shared with TRBD1. The V and J ends lost 4 bases and 4 bases, in that order; junction bases with no gene match: 4. The CDR3 covers 14 residues. Germline V gene lookup returns CDR1 SGHRS and CDR2 YFSETQ. CDR3 DNA: TGCGCCAGCAGCCAAGGGACAGGGGCAGAGACCCAGTACTTC. This codes for CASSQGTGAETQYF.

The CDR3: CASSLQGVQETQYF. The CDR3, as DNA: TGTGCCAGTAGTCTTCAGGGGGTTCAAGAGACCCAGTACTTC. The rearrangement joins TRBV19 to TRBJ2-5, with 7 positions matching TRBD1. The CDR3 is made up of 14 amino acids. CDR1 is LNHDA, CDR2 SQIVND, per germline (reference sequence). The V segment lost 5 bases and the J segment 2 bases; nucleotides outside the gene matches: 5.

This rearrangement joins TRBV6-1 to TRBJ2-7; 10 bases align to TRBD1. Trimming cost V 4 bases and J 2 bases; bases outside gene matches: 5. The V gene's germline CDR1 is MNHNS and CDR2 SASEGT. The CDR3 runs to 15 residues. For the CDR3, the DNA is TGTGCCAGCAGTGCCTCCGGGACAGGGGCCTACGAGCAGTACTTC. Its translation is CASSASGTGAYEQYF.

The chain carries TRBV28 and TRBJ2-5; D unresolved. V gave up 4 bases and J gave up 5 bases, with 8 bases separating them. CDR3 length: 12 amino acids. Germline CDR1 reads MDHEN; CDR2 reads SYDVKM. The CDR3 region has the DNA TGTGCCAGCAGTTCCCTGGGGGAGACCCAGTACTTC. Amino acids: CASSSLGETQYF.

Only a few counts were recorded for this clone. This chain joins TRBV27 and TRBJ2-1; TRBD2 aligns across 11 bases. In germline, CDR1 is MNHEY, CDR2 SMNVEV (reference sequence). This CDR3 region has 16 residues. V gave up 6 bases and J gave up 4 bases; unmatched junction bases: 8. The CDR3 is CASSNAGTSGYNEQFF. In nucleotides, the CDR3 is TGTGCCAGCAGCAATGCCGGGACTAGCGGTTACAATGAGCAGTTCTTC.